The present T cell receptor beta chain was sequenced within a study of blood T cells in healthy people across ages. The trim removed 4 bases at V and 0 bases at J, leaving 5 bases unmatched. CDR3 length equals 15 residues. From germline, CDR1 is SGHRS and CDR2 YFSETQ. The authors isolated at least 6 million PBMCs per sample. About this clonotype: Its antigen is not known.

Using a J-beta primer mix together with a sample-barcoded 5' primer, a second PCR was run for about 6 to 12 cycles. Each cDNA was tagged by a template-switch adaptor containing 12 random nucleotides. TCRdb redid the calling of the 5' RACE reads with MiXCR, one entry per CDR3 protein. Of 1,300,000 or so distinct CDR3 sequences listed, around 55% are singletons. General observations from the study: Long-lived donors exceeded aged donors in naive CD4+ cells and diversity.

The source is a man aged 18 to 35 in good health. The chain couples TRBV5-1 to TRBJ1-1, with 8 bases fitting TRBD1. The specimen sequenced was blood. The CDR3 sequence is CASSGGDRLNTEAFF. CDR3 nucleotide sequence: TGCGCCAGCAGCGGGGGGGACAGGTTGAACACTGAAGCTTTCTTT.